This T cell receptor beta chain originates from a study of CD8+ T cells in alopecia areata. Study at large: Treatment comprised oral tofacitinib, 5 to 10 mg twice daily, in treated patients. For 6 to 18 months, tofacitinib was taken, and 6 months off drug followed. Study results and limitations: Mice showed TCR sharing more clearly than patients did, possibly owing to HLA.

The germline V and J ends were trimmed by 1 base and 6 bases, with 10 bases remaining between them. Per the germline V gene, CDR1 is SGHTA and CDR2 is FQGNSA. There are 14 residues in the CDR3. Once RNA had been extracted, it was reverse transcribed into cDNA to act as the sequencing template. Libraries were prepared by immunoSEQ multiplex PCR; TCRdb keeps only in-frame clonotypes and omits some of them. In the table there are about 180,000 clones, around 63% of which are singletons. To note about this clone: The antigen remains unidentified.

The clonotype originates from a human donor with alopecia areata. V is TRBV7-2 and J is TRBJ2-1, with D unresolved. The sample consisted of CD4+ T cells sorted from blood, taken at week 0. In DNA form, the CDR3 reads TGTGCCAGCAGCTTAGTTGGGCTCCCCAATGAGCAGTTCTTC. Translation: CASSLVGLPNEQFF.